This T cell receptor (beta chain) was sequenced in a study of beta chain features in type 1 diabetes. Study information: On cell yields, gender and age, patients and healthy donors were similar.

This clone has more than one count but fewer than ten. Its specificity is not known. Study results and limitations: Among all four CD4+ subsets, Type 1 diabetes patients had TCRB CDR3s that were moderately but significantly shorter. There were fewer insertions and more deletions at the VDJ junctions of type 1 diabetes patients.

The sequenced template was cDNA made from the entire isolated RNA. Assay used: immunoSEQ multiplex PCR; TCRdb lists only in-frame clones, some missing. This repertoire shows around 690,000 clones, around 12% found once; its top ten account for around 0.12%. This receptor was obtained from a man younger than 45 with type 1 diabetes. What was sequenced was naive CD4+ T cells from blood.

Written as DNA, the CDR3 is TGTGCCAGCAGTTCAGGGACTAGCGGGCTCACAGATACGCAGTATTTT. Residues: CASSSGTSGLTDTQYF. The chain has TRBV6-5 and TRBJ2-3, with TRBD2 identical over 12 bases. The CDR3 contains 16 residues. V lost 4 bases, J lost 2 bases, and 4 bases stayed unmatched. Germline V gene data show CDR1 as MNHEY and CDR2 as SVGAGI.